The 20 T cell receptor beta chains presented below share a single source sample, sequenced in a study of beta chain features in type 1 diabetes. Study observations and caveats: Moderate but significant shortening of TCRB CDR3s was recorded in all four CD4+ subsets from Type 1 diabetes patients.

Since all of the isolated RNA was reverse transcribed, expressed TCRB transcripts were what got sequenced. The protocol was immunoSEQ multiplex PCR, while the TCRdb copy is restricted to in-frame clones and leaves out a portion. The sample shows about 660,000 clones, over 11% of them seen only once. What these receptors recognize is not known. Sequencing was carried out using naive CD4+ T cells from blood. The receptors shown here come from a man younger than 35 with type 1 diabetes.

The V gene is TRBV10-3, the J gene TRBJ2-7, with D unresolved. There are 15 residues in the CDR3. Germline V gives CDR1 ENHRY, CDR2 SYGVKD. The V gene lost 0 bases and the J gene lost 3 bases, with 12 bases spanning the gap. The CDR3 DNA follows: TGTGCCATCAGTGAGTCGACGGACGGAGTCTACGAGCAGTACTTC. Protein product: CAISESTDGVYEQYF.

The chain links TRBV5-1 to TRBJ2-4; 8 nucleotides agree with TRBD2. V was clipped by 1 base and J by 1 base; unmatched bases: 13. Germline CDR1 SGHRS, CDR2 YFSETQ. CDR3 length equals 19 residues. CDR3 amino acids: CASSLNGLAGQVAKNIQYF. In nucleotides, the CDR3 is TGCGCCAGCAGCTTGAATGGGCTAGCGGGTCAGGTGGCCAAAAACATTCAGTACTTC. Using reference TRBV5-1 and TRBJ2-4 for the parts outside the CDR3, the full variable domain is KAGVTQTPRYLIKTRGQQVTLSCSPISGHRSVSWYQQTPGQGLQFLFEYFSETQRNKGNFPGRFSGRQFSNSRSEMNVSTLELGDSALYLCASSLNGLAGQVAKNIQYFGAGTRLSVL.

The table lists this clone with a count of one. CDR3 residues: CASSSRDLPMAQYF. The CDR3 DNA follows: TGTGCCAGCAGCTCCCGGGACCTCCCCATGGCGCAGTATTTT. The chain uses TRBV7-3 and TRBJ2-3, with D perhaps matching TRBD1 or TRBD2 (5 bases each). This CDR3 is 14 amino acids long. Germline CDR1 reads SGHTA; CDR2 reads FQGTGA. Trimming shortened V by 4 bases and J by 10 bases, and 18 bases separated the two germline ends.

This clone was counted only a few times. J is TRBJ1-2 and V is TRBV29-1; D is possibly TRBD1 (5 bases). Looked up from germline, CDR1 is SQVTM and CDR2 is ANQGSEA. The CDR3 sequence is 12 residues long. Trimming removed 2 bases at V and 3 bases at J, with 7 bases between. CDR3 nucleotides: TGCAGCGTTGAACCACAGGACTATGGCTACACCTTC. Translating gives CSVEPQDYGYTF. Looking up the rest from reference TRBV29-1 and TRBJ1-2 gives the full variable domain: SAVISQKPSRDICQRGTSLTIQCQVDSQVTMMFWYRQQPGQSLTLIATANQGSEATYESGFVIDKFPISRPNLTFSTLTVSNMSPEDSSIYLCSVEPQDYGYTFGSGTRLTVV.

The J gene is TRBJ1-5, the V gene TRBV9, with TRBD1 matching 10 bases. V shed 3 bases and J 6 bases; nucleotides not matched to a gene: 3. Germline V gene sequence: CDR1 SGDLS, CDR2 YYNGEE. The CDR3 is made up of 14 amino acids. Here the CDR3 reads CASSADRGAQPQHF. CDR3 sequence (DNA): TGTGCCAGCAGCGCGGACAGGGGGGCTCAGCCCCAGCATTTT.

This chain links TRBV12-5 with TRBJ2-3; D is perhaps TRBD1 or TRBD2 (5 bases each). The germline V gene encodes CDR1 LGHNT and CDR2 FRNRAP. This CDR3 has 12 amino acids. V gave up 6 bases and J gave up 6 bases, with 10 bases separating them. CDR3: CASGPGADTQYF. CDR3 DNA: TGTGCTAGTGGCCCCGGGGCCGATACGCAGTATTTT. Full variable domain (outside the CDR3, taken from reference TRBV12-5 and TRBJ2-3): DARVTQTPRHKVTEMGQEVTMRCQPILGHNTVFWYRQTMMQGLELLAYFRNRAPLDDSGMPKDRFSAEMPDATLATLKIQPSEPRDSAVYFCASGPGADTQYFGPGTRLTVL.

This clone has only a few counts. The chain is built from TRBV27 and TRBJ2-7; perhaps TRBD2 as D (6 bases). Germline V gene sequence: CDR1 MNHEY, CDR2 SMNVEV (reference sequence). The CDR3 spans 15 residues. V was cut by 3 bases and J by 2 bases, with 14 bases left in between. The CDR3 DNA sequence: TGTGCCAGCAGTTTCCGGGAGACTCAGGCCTACGAGCAGTACTTC. This codes for CASSFRETQAYEQYF.

This clone was counted only a few times. This chain links TRBV7-9 with TRBJ2-7; D is perhaps TRBD2 (6 bases). V was clipped by 4 bases and J by 1 base, with 14 bases between them. CDR3 length: 15 residues. Per germline, CDR1 SEHNR and CDR2 FQNEAQ (reference sequence). CDR3 bases: TGTGCCAGCAGCTCAAGGGGAGGTATATCCTACGAGCAGTACTTC. Protein product: CASSSRGGISYEQYF.

The chain recombines TRBV14 with TRBJ2-1; D is unclear. CDR3 size: 11 residues. V lost 3 bases and J 9 bases, leaving 6 bases between the germline ends. Germline CDR1 SGHDN, CDR2 FVKESK. CDR3 loop: CASSHRIEQFF. The CDR3 DNA is TGTGCCAGCAGCCATAGAATTGAGCAGTTCTTC.

The chain links TRBV30 to TRBJ2-5; TRBD2 matches at 12 bases. Germline CDR1 is GTSNPN and CDR2 is SVGIG (reference sequence). This CDR3 has 16 residues. The ends lost 1 base at V and 5 bases at J; junction bases unmatched: 8. CDR3 sequence: CAWSAHSTSGGETQYF. The CDR3 DNA reads as TGTGCCTGGAGTGCTCATTCGACTAGCGGGGGTGAGACCCAGTACTTC.

This clone was seen more than once but under ten times. The J gene is TRBJ2-1, the V gene TRBV9; 7 nucleotides agree with TRBD2. Germline CDR1 reads SGDLS; CDR2 reads YYNGEE. This CDR3 is 16 amino acids long. The V gene end was trimmed by 2 bases and the J gene end by 3 bases; junction bases not matched to a gene: 8. CDR3 amino acids: CASSVGGRPHYNEQFF. DNA for the CDR3: TGTGCCAGCAGCGTGGGAGGGAGGCCCCACTACAATGAGCAGTTCTTC.

This clone occurred a few times. V and J are TRBV21-1 and TRBJ2-1; the table's TRBD2 call for D was not verified on the DNA. TRBV21-1 is described as a pseudogene. CDR3 size: 10 residues. CDR3 sequence reads: CASGTIEQFF. The CDR3, as DNA: TGTGCCAGCGGGACTATTGAGCAGTTCTTC.

The chain links TRBV5-1 to TRBJ2-1; D is possibly TRBD1 (6 bases). V was trimmed by 6 bases and J by 9 bases, leaving 22 bases between them. The germline gives CDR1 SGHRS, CDR2 YFSETQ. The length of the CDR3 is 15 residues. CDR3 loop: CASTMTQGSAAEQFF. CDR3 nucleotide sequence: TGCGCCAGCACCATGACGCAGGGGTCAGCGGCTGAGCAGTTCTTC.

This clone has more than one count but fewer than ten. V usage is TRBV5-4 and J usage is TRBJ2-2, with 7 bases matching TRBD1. Germline V gene data show CDR1 as SGHNT and CDR2 as YYREEE (reference sequence). The CDR3 has 13 amino acids. J lost 0 bases, V lost 8 bases, and 1 base had no gene match. The DNA for the CDR3 is TGTGCCAGACAGGGGTCGAACACCGGGGAGCTGTTTTTT. It codes for CARQGSNTGELFF.

V is TRBV29-1 and J is TRBJ1-1; D is ambiguous. This CDR3 comprises 12 residues. Trimming pared 2 bases from V and 5 bases from J, leaving 9 bases between. Germline values: CDR1 SQVTM, CDR2 ANQGSEA. The CDR3 spells CSVESGGTEAFF. CDR3 sequence (DNA): TGCAGCGTTGAATCCGGAGGGACTGAAGCTTTCTTT.

The chain combines TRBV7-9 with TRBJ2-7, with D uncertain. The V gene lost 0 bases and the J gene lost 3 bases, with 12 bases spanning the gap. The CDR3 runs 15 residues. Germline CDR1 SEHNR, CDR2 FQNEAQ (reference sequence). Here the CDR3 DNA reads TGTGCCAGCAGCTTAGCGGACGGTGGATTCTACGAGCAGTACTTC. The encoded protein is CASSLADGGFYEQYF.

The gene calls are TRBV5-1 and TRBJ2-3; 7 positions match TRBD1. This CDR3 region has 16 residues. Germline V gene sequence: CDR1 SGHRS, CDR2 YFSETQ. V shed 0 bases, J shed 4 bases, and the junction held 8 bases outside the gene matches. CDR3 residues: CASSLAGTAVPDTQYF. CDR3 nucleotide sequence: TGCGCCAGCAGCTTGGCCGGGACAGCCGTTCCAGATACGCAGTATTTT. Variable domain in full (rest from reference TRBV5-1 and TRBJ2-3): KAGVTQTPRYLIKTRGQQVTLSCSPISGHRSVSWYQQTPGQGLQFLFEYFSETQRNKGNFPGRFSGRQFSNSRSEMNVSTLELGDSALYLCASSLAGTAVPDTQYFGPGTRLTVL.

A few counts support this clone. J is TRBJ1-4 and V is TRBV7-9; D possibly corresponds to TRBD1 (5 bases). Germline values: CDR1 SEHNR, CDR2 FQNEAQ (reference sequence). The CDR3 is 14 residues long. The germline V and J ends were trimmed by 5 bases and 2 bases, with 9 bases remaining between them. CDR3 nucleotides: TGTGCCAGCAGCACGAGACAGACTAATGAAAAACTGTTTTTT. Translation: CASSTRQTNEKLFF.

J is TRBJ2-3 and V is TRBV7-8; D possibly corresponds to TRBD2 (6 bases). This CDR3 is 17 amino acids long. V shed 1 base and J shed 6 bases, with 20 bases lying between them. The germline V gene encodes CDR1 SGHVS and CDR2 FQNEAQ. The CDR3 DNA sequence: TGTGCCAGCAGCTTAGTTGGAGGGTCGGCTAGTGGGGATACGCAGTATTTT. It specifies CASSLVGGSASGDTQYF.

A few counts support this clone. The rearrangement uses TRBV5-4 and TRBJ1-1; no definite D call. The CDR3 has 15 amino acids. Trimming removed 1 base at V and 3 bases at J, with 13 bases between. Germline V gives CDR1 SGHNT, CDR2 YYREEE (reference sequence). The CDR3 reads CASSLNAGLDTEAFF. The CDR3 region has the DNA TGTGCCAGCAGCTTGAATGCCGGACTGGACACTGAAGCTTTCTTT.